This T cell receptor (beta chain) was found in a study of shared clonotypes between healthy human individuals (dated by TCRdb to about 2020). For context, the study as a whole: A couple of women and three men aged 18 to 49 years were included in the cohort. For each donor, CD4 naive and CD4 memory were each given three plates, CD8 naive was given two plates, and CD8 memory was given one plate. To estimate repertoire size and how much clonotypes are shared between individuals, the study performed deep sequencing of blood TCR repertoires from five healthy adults. Different laboratories and diverse techniques were used to prepare libraries and sequence TCR repertoires, to increase sequencing depth and limit assay-specific biases. Leukapheresis yielded between about 0.85 and 10 billion PBMCs per donor. Here is what the overall study found, with its caveats: Pairwise subsampling led to the expectation that sequencing depth would affect the degree of clonotype sharing among donors. Incomplete sequencing was indicated by rarefaction of sorted-subset datasets, despite the large sequencing depth. Compared with non-shared clonotypes, the clonotypes found in all four sorted-subset donors had higher generation probabilities. Sampling was restricted to blood, and TCR repertoires in tissues likely differ from the TCR repertoires found in blood. The small number of donors limited the genetic and exposure-history diversity represented. Across a handful of donors, about 5% of naive CD4, around 3.3% of naive CD8, about 2.3% of memory CD4, and approximately 0.4% of memory CD8 clonotypes were shared. Naive subsets generally had larger estimated clonotype richness than memory subsets did.

Using the deep immunoSEQ assay, multiplex PCR amplified TCR CDR3 regions from genomic DNA. Extracted genomic DNA from each cell subset was distributed evenly across all wells of several immunoSEQ 96-well plates, and each plate was treated as a replicate. For sorted subsets, about 220 ng of genomic DNA, equivalent to roughly 30,000 T cell genomes, went into each replicate PCR. Purified libraries were quantified with a Qubit 3.0 fluorometer, sized on a Bioanalyzer 2100, and re-quantified with the KAPA Library Quantification kit. Every immunoSEQ 96-well plate was sequenced on a separate single-read 150-cycle Illumina NextSeq 550 flow cell. From the authors' description of their analysis: The immunoSEQ output contained only junctional sequences without quality scores, so filtering could not match that applied to full-length reads. Sequences were annotated with PyIR, a Python wrapper for IgBLAST v1.9, using IMGT germline references to assign V/J genes and CDR3. Any read was removed if the V/J assignment was weak (E-value above 1e-6), the CDR3 was missing, or the read contained stop codons, out-of-frame junctions, or ambiguous translated residues. V3J clonotypes were defined as sequences sharing the same inferred V gene, J gene, and CDR3 amino acid sequence. Percentage overlap between repertoires was computed as shared unique clonotypes divided by the size of the smaller repertoire. Repertoire richness was assessed with RTK rarefaction, the Chao1 estimator, and Recon v2.1 estimates of unobserved clonotypes. Generation probabilities for all TCRbeta clonotypes obtained by the gDNA method from a handful of donors were computed using OLGA. The table comes from immuneACCESS by way of TCRdb, which keeps in-frame sequences with V and J called. Part of the clones is missing from these tables; in studies checked, under half for an unresolved V gene and the rest for unknown reasons. V, J and clone size are taken as reported in that table, and D and trimming were inferred from the DNA itself. Recorded for this sample are some 2,500,000 clones; less than 95% of them occurred a single time. About 0.36% of the sample comes from the top ten.

About this clone itself: Its specific antigen is unknown. No qualities accompany the bases; no much larger clone lies one base away.

Donors were healthy HIV-negative adults with no recently reported acute infections or vaccinations. Every donor was a Caucasian adult living in Nashville, Tennessee, USA. CD4+ T cells were enriched through magnetic negative selection, after which naive cells were positively selected on CD45RA and the remaining negative fraction served as the memory subset. Blood was collected by leukapheresis, and PBMCs were isolated by Ficoll-Histopaque density gradient centrifugation and then cryopreserved in liquid nitrogen vapor phase. Analytical flow cytometry was used to check the purity and quantity of every magnetically sorted T cell population. Each sorted fraction had its genomic DNA isolated and then quantified by UV absorbance on a Nanodrop 2000c. The material sequenced was naive CD4+ T cells from PBMCs. In light of the paper, this sample's cell subset or site label describes: CD45RA+ positively selected. The clonotype comes from a man between 18 and 29 years old in good health. Some clones in this sample may be carry-over from other donors' samples.

The DNA sequence follows: TGTGCCAGCAGATTGCCCTCATCCTCGGCATCTCAGATGGGACAGGGCTTCTACAATGAGCAGTTCTTC. This encodes CASRLPSSSASQMGQGFYNEQFF. The V gene is TRBV28 and the J gene is TRBJ2-1, and 9 junctional nucleotides match TRBD1. V lost 6 bases and J lost 3 bases, and the count of bases not matched to a germline gene is 30. CDR1 and CDR2, looked up from the germline V gene, are MDHEN and SYDVKM. The CDR3 holds 23 amino acids from the cysteine to the phenylalanine. CDR3 DNA only is kept here, 69 bases in frame from base 1.